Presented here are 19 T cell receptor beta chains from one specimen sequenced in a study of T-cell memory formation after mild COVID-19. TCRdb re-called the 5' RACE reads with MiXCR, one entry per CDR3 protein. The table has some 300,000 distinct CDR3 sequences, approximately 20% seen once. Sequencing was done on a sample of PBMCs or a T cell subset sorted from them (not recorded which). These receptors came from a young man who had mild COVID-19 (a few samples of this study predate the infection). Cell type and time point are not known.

CDR3: CASRTWSTEAFF. The CDR3, as DNA: TGTGCCAGCAGAACTTGGAGCACTGAAGCTTTCTTT. This chain connects TRBV7-8 to TRBJ1-1, with unresolved D. This CDR3 region has 12 residues. CDR1 and CDR2 from the germline V gene are SGHVS and FQNEAQ. Between the trimmed V and J ends, which lost 6 bases and 4 bases, there was a span of 9 bases.

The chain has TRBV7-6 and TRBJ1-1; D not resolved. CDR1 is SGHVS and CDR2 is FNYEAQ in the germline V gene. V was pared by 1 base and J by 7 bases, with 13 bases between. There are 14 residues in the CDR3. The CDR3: CASSLESEHGEAFF. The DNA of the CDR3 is TGTGCCAGCAGCTTAGAGTCTGAACACGGTGAAGCTTTCTTT. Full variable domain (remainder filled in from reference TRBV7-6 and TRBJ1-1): GAGVSQSPRYKVTKRGQDVALRCDPISGHVSLYWYRQALGQGPEFLTYFNYEAQQDKSGLPNDRFSAERPEGSISTLTIQRTEQRDSAMYRCASSLESEHGEAFFGQGTRLTVV.

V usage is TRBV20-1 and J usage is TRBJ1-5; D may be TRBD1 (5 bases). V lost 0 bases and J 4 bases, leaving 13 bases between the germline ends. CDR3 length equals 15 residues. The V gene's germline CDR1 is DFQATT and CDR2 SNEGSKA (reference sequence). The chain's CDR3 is CSARDPQAGNQPQHF. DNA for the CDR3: TGCAGTGCTAGAGATCCACAGGCTGGGAATCAGCCCCAGCATTTT.

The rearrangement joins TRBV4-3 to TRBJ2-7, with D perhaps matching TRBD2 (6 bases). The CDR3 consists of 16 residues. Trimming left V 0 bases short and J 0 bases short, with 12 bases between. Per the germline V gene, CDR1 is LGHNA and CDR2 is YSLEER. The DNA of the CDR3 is TGCGCCAGCAGCCAAGATCGGATGGAGGGCTCCTACGAGCAGTACTTC. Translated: CASSQDRMEGSYEQYF.

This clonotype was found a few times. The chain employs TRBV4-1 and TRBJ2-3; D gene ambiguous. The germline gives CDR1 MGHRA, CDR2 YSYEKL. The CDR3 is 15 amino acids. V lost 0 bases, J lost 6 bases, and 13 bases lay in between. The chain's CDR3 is CASSQESPSGDTQYF. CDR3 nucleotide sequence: TGCGCCAGCAGCCAAGAGTCCCCATCTGGGGATACGCAGTATTTT.

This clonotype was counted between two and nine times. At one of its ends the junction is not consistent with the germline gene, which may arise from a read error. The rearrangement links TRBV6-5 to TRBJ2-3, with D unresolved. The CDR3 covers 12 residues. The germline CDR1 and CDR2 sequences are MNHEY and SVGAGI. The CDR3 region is CGVGSWKDTQYF. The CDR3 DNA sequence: TGCGGAGTGGGCTCTTGGAAAGATACGCAGTATTTT.

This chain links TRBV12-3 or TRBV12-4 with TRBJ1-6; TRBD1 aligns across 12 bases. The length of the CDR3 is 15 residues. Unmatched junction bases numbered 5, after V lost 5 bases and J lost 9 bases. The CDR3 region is CASSRRDRGLSPLHF. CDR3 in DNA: TGTGCCAGCAGTCGAAGGGACAGGGGGCTTTCACCCCTCCACTTT.

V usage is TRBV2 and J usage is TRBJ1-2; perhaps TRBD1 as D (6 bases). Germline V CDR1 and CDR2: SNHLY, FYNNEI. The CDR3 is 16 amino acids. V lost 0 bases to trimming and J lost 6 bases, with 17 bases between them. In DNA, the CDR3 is TGTGCCAGCAGTGAAGCGCTTCAGGGGCGTTGGGATGGCTACACCTTC. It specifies CASSEALQGRWDGYTF.

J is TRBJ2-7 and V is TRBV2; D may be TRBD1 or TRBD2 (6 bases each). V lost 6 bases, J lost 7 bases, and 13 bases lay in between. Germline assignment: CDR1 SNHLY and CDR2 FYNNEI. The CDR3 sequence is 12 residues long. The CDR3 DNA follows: TGTGCCAGCAGCGGGGGCGCGTGGGAGCAGTACGTC. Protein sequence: CASSGGAWEQYV.

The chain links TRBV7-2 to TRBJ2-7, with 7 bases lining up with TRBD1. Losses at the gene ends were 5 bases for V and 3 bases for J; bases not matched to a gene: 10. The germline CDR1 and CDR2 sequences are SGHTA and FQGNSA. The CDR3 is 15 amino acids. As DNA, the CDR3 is TGTGCCAGCAGCCAAGACAGGGAGAATATCTACGAGCAGTACTTC. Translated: CASSQDRENIYEQYF.

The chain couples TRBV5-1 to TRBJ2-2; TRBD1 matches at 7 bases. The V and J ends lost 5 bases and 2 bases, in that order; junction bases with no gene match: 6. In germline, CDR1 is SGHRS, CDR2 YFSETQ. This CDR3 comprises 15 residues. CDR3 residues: CASRLGTVNTGELFF. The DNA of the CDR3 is TGCGCCAGCAGGCTTGGGACAGTAAACACCGGGGAGCTGTTTTTT.

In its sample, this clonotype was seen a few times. The CDR3 DNA reads as TGTGCCAGCAGCCCCGGTCCCCCGACGGGCGAGCAGTACTTC. Amino acid sequence: CASSPGPPTGEQYF. The rearrangement links TRBV11-2 to TRBJ2-7; D is unclear. The V end lost 5 bases, the J end lost 6 bases, and 17 bases lay between the germline ends. Looked up from germline, CDR1 is SGHAT and CDR2 is FQNNGV. This CDR3 comprises 14 residues.

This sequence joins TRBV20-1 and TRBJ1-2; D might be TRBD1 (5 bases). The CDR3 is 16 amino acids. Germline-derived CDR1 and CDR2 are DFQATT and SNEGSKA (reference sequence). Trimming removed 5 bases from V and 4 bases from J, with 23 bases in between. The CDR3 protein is CSAPEGATGSAYGYTF. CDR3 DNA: TGCAGTGCTCCCGAAGGGGCAACTGGGTCCGCCTATGGCTACACCTTC.

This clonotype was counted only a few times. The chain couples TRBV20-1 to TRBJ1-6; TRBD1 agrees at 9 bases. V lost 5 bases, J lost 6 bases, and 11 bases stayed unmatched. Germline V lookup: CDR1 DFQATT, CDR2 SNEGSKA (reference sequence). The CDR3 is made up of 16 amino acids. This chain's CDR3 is CSAFLAGTGLNSPLHF. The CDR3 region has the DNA TGCAGTGCTTTCCTCGCCGGGACAGGGCTTAATTCACCCCTCCACTTT.

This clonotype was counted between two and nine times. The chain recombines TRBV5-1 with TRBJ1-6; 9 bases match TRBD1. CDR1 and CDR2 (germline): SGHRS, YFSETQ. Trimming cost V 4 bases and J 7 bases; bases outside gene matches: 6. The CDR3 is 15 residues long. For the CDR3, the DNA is TGCGCCAGCAGCGCCGGGACAGGGCTCAATTCACCCCTCCACTTT. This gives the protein CASSAGTGLNSPLHF.

This CDR3 is CASLPGGWTEAFF. The CDR3 DNA sequence: TGTGCCAGCCTCCCCGGGGGCTGGACTGAAGCTTTCTTT. V gene TRBV7-8 combines with J gene TRBJ1-1; a possible D gene is TRBD1 (6 bases). V lost 8 bases and J 5 bases, leaving 15 bases between the germline ends. The CDR3 is made up of 13 amino acids. The V gene's germline CDR1 is SGHVS and CDR2 FQNEAQ. Looking up the rest from reference TRBV7-8 and TRBJ1-1 gives the full variable domain: GAGVSQSPRYKVAKRGQDVALRCDPISGHVSLFWYQQALGQGPEFLTYFQNEAQLDKSGLPSDRFFAERPEGSVSTLKIQRTQQEDSAVYLCASLPGGWTEAFFGQGTRLTVV.

The CDR3 protein is CASSFWTGTGELFF. CDR3 coding DNA: TGTGCCAGCAGTTTCTGGACGGGCACCGGGGAGCTGTTTTTT. The rearrangement joins TRBV12-3 or TRBV12-4 to TRBJ2-2; D not resolved. The CDR3 is 14 amino acids. V was cut by 3 bases and J by 4 bases, with 9 bases left in between.

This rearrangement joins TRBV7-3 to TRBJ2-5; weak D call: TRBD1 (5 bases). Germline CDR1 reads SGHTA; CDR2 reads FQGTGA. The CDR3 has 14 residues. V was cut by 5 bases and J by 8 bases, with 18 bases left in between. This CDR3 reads CASSPGQPWETQYF. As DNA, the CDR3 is TGTGCCAGCAGCCCCGGACAACCGTGGGAAACCCAGTACTTC.

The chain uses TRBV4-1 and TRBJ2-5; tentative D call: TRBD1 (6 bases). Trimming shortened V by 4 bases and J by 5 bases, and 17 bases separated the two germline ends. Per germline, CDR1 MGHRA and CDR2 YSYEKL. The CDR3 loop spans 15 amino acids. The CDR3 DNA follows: TGCGCCAGCAGCCGGTCAAGGGCAGGACAGGAGACCCAGTACTTC. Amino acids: CASSRSRAGQETQYF.